This TCR beta chain was captured by sequencing in a study of identical twins. Findings of the study overall: The study based its conclusions on cross-sectional statistical analysis and did not follow the same donors.

In the case of this clonotype: Its antigen remains unknown.

Template switching supplied a universal primer site; unique molecular identifiers were carried on the cDNA. TCRdb re-called the 5' RACE reads with MiXCR, one entry per CDR3 protein. Seen here are approximately 530,000 distinct CDR3 sequences, approximately 20% observed once, and the top ten hold more than 0.4%. From germline, CDR1 is LGHDT and CDR2 YNNKEL (reference sequence). This CDR3 is built from 18 residues. The germline V and J ends were trimmed by 4 bases and 4 bases, with 22 bases remaining between them. This same sample was also part of a study on yellow fever vaccine responses in identical twins. That study reports: Twins' vaccine T cell response reportedly gave the appearance of partial convergence and partial personalization.

The TCR comes from a woman between 18 and 29 years old in good health. Sequenced material: CD4+ T cells sorted from blood. This chain joins TRBV3-1 and TRBJ2-2, with a possible D match to TRBD1 (6 bases). The CDR3 coding sequence is TGTGCCAGCAGCCTCCCTCACATCGGGACAACCGTCACCGGGGAGCTGTTTTTT. Translated: CASSLPHIGTTVTGELFF.